These T cell receptor beta chains were read from a single sample in a study of Graves' ophthalmopathy and Graves' hyperthyroidism. TCRdb re-analysed the multiplex PCR reads in MiXCR, keeping a single row per CDR3 protein. The data hold more than 300,000 distinct CDR3 sequences, with just over 15% observed a single time. The sequenced sample was peripheral blood. These receptors came from a young woman with stable Graves' hyperthyroidism. Both conserved end residues are part of each CDR3. The D gene is left open where the match is weak.

>TRBV12-3/TRBV12-4|TRBJ2-2|TRBD1
CASSSLDRGNTGELFF
>TRBV9|TRBJ2-5|-
CASSVRPQGSETQYF
>TRBV20-1|TRBJ1-6|-
CSASQQGSPLHF
>TRBV24-1|TRBJ2-2|TRBD1
CATSDFTGDGTGELFF
>TRBV19|TRBJ1-2|-
CASLGGGGYTF
>TRBV11-2|TRBJ1-5|TRBD1
CASSLTGQGHQPQHF
>TRBV7-2|TRBJ2-5|-
CASSSRQVVEETQYF
>TRBV6-1|TRBJ2-7|-
CASSDGIRVNYEQYF
>TRBV11-2|TRBJ2-2|TRBD1
CASSSLLLRQGWTGELFF
>TRBV6-2/TRBV6-3|TRBJ2-7|TRBD1
CATRDRGYEQYF
>TRBV10-3|TRBJ2-5|-
CAISVPSVETQYF
>TRBV11-2|TRBJ2-6|-
CASSLEVGGRANVLTF
>TRBV19|TRBJ2-7|-
CASCVRGFGYEQYF
>TRBV19|TRBJ2-7|-
CASSSPRDTSYEQYF
>TRBV6-2/TRBV6-3|TRBJ1-1|-
CASSYGSGVSSEAFF
>TRBV27|TRBJ2-5|TRBD1
CASSLARGETQYF
>TRBV7-2|TRBJ1-1|TRBD1
CASSLAGTGVYTEAFF
>TRBV20-1|TRBJ1-5|-
CSASRTSSQPQHF
>TRBV12-3/TRBV12-4|TRBJ1-5|-
CASSLYGAGNQPQHF
>TRBV15|TRBJ1-1|-
CATSRDPRNTEAFF
>TRBV6-2/TRBV6-3|TRBJ2-7|-
CASSSFGDRPYEQYF
>TRBV15|TRBJ1-3|-
CATSSESTRSSWRNTIYF
>TRBV19|TRBJ2-5|-
CASSIPGNQETQYF
>TRBV12-5|TRBJ2-4|TRBD1
CASGLTARGLTAKNIQYF
>TRBV29-1|TRBJ2-4|-
CSVPRTESNPNIQYF
>TRBV6-2/TRBV6-3|TRBJ2-5|-
CASSYWSEETQYF
>TRBV24-1|TRBJ2-5|TRBD2
CATSDFPGGPLETQYF
>TRBV12-3/TRBV12-4|TRBJ2-7|TRBD1
CASGPRQGGEQYF
>TRBV5-1|TRBJ2-7|-
CASRGVYEQYF
>TRBV11-2|TRBJ2-7|-
CASSPTQVGVPYEQYF
>TRBV11-2|TRBJ1-1|-
CASSFLNKQGSTEAFF
>TRBV2|TRBJ2-7|TRBD1
CASSPDRGRTSYEQYF
>TRBV6-2/TRBV6-3|TRBJ2-4|-
CASLWLNIQYF
>TRBV6-5|TRBJ2-2|-
CASSLGTLKNTGELFF
>TRBV27|TRBJ2-5|TRBD2
CASSFGLAGWQETQYF
>TRBV27|TRBJ1-1|TRBD1
CASSRGGGDTEAFF
>TRBV2|TRBJ1-1|TRBD1
CARNQDRGLNTEAFF
>TRBV6-4|TRBJ1-1|-
CASILAWGNAEAFF
>TRBV12-3/TRBV12-4|TRBJ1-5|TRBD1
CASSWGTGQPQHF
>TRBV7-2|TRBJ2-7|TRBD2
CASSLGQAGDRYF
>TRBV12-5|TRBJ2-4|-
CASGLVAGIAKNIQYF
>TRBV12-3/TRBV12-4|TRBJ2-5|-
CASSPGSQGTQYF
>TRBV7-8|TRBJ2-7|TRBD2
CASSAGLASSFYEQYF
>TRBV19|TRBJ1-5|-
CASSGLGRVVGQLQHF
>TRBV12-3/TRBV12-4|TRBJ2-5|TRBD2
CASSPLAEETQYF
>TRBV5-6|TRBJ1-1|TRBD1
CASSSVLEPGTGADTEAFF
>TRBV7-6|TRBJ1-6|TRBD1
CASSLALQGAGSPLHF
>TRBV3-1|TRBJ2-2|TRBD1
CASSPSLDRGRNTGELFF
>TRBV19|TRBJ1-5|-
CASRFRGERPQHF
>TRBV7-9|TRBJ1-2|-
CASEQGDTF
>TRBV6-2/TRBV6-3|TRBJ1-3|-
CASGGQPVTDSGNTIYF
>TRBV6-2/TRBV6-3|TRBJ1-6|-
CASRTVEGRIDSPLHF
>TRBV5-1|TRBJ1-1|-
CASSLADPGRRLTEAFF
>TRBV2|TRBJ1-6|-
CASSERSGVYYNSPLHF
>TRBV27|TRBJ2-2|-
CASNPGTNTGELFF
>TRBV6-5|TRBJ2-2|-
CASSYSRIRTGELFF
>TRBV10-2|TRBJ2-4|-
CASREGVTKNIQYF
>TRBV19|TRBJ2-7|-
CASSTEGWGDEQYF
>TRBV19|TRBJ2-5|TRBD1
CASSTGTGTQETQYF